The 15 T cell receptor beta chains presented below share a single source sample, sequenced in a study of PD-1 blockade in classical Hodgkin lymphoma. All trial patients relapsed after autologous stem cell transplantation. Generated by immunoSEQ multiplex PCR, the TCRdb table keeps only in-frame clones and is missing some. This repertoire shows 15,000 to 16,000 clones, roughly 84% found once; its top ten account for over 30%. The source material was peripheral blood mononuclear cells (PBMCs), sampled before the second cycle of nivolumab. Receptors were obtained from a human donor with classical Hodgkin lymphoma.

This chain uses TRBV15 with TRBJ2-7; D is undetermined. Looked up from germline, CDR1 is LNHNV and CDR2 is YYDKDF (reference sequence). V lost 0 bases to trimming and J lost 3 bases, with 6 bases between them. The CDR3 is made up of 13 amino acids. CDR3 bases: TGTGCCACCAGCAGAGAGCGTTACTACGAGCAGTACTTC. This sequence encodes CATSRERYYEQYF.

The chain recombines TRBV19 with TRBJ2-2; 7 bases are shared with TRBD1. V was pared by 5 bases and J by 1 base, with 7 bases of the junction left unmatched. Germline lookup yields CDR1 LNHDA and CDR2 SQIVND (reference sequence). This CDR3 has 16 amino acids. Here the CDR3 reads CASSPPGQWNTGELFF. DNA for the CDR3: TGTGCCAGTAGTCCCCCGGGACAGTGGAACACCGGGGAGCTGTTTTTT.

On this clone itself: One end of the junction varies from germline; a read error may be responsible. CDR3 nucleotide sequence: TGTGCCAGCAGCGAAGCACTAGCCAAAAACATTCAGTACTTC. This sequence encodes CASSEALAKNIQYF. The rearrangement uses TRBV6-1 and TRBJ2-4; D unresolved. The CDR3 covers 14 residues. CDR1 is MNHNS, CDR2 SASEGT, per germline.

CDR3 in DNA: TGTGCCAGCAGCCCAGCCGGGACAATAACTGAAGCTTTCTTT. This gives the protein CASSPAGTITEAFF. The rearrangement links TRBV7-2 to TRBJ1-1, with D perhaps matching TRBD1 (6 bases). CDR3 length: 14 amino acids. CDR1 SGHTA and CDR2 FQGNSA come from the germline V gene. V was shortened by 5 bases and J by 5 bases, with 15 bases between the two germline ends.

A single count supports this clone. The chain uses TRBV6-1 and TRBJ1-1; D unclear. V shed 7 bases and J shed 5 bases, with 11 bases lying between them. Germline CDR1 and CDR2: MNHNS and SASEGT. CDR3 length: 12 amino acids. The CDR3 bases are TGTGCCAGCACCCTAGTAGGGACTGAAGCTTTCTTT. It is translated as CASTLVGTEAFF.

Written as DNA, the CDR3 is TGTGCCAGCAGTTGGAGCCAAAACTACGAGCAGTACTTC. Protein: CASSWSQNYEQYF. The chain joins TRBV6-5 to TRBJ2-7, with D unclear. The CDR3 totals 13 residues. From germline, CDR1 is MNHEY and CDR2 SVGAGI. The ends were cut back, 4 bases at V and 3 bases at J, with 10 bases in the middle.

The chain's CDR3 is CASSLFSYNEQFF. CDR3 DNA sequence: TGTGCCAGCAGCTTATTTTCGTACAATGAGCAGTTCTTC. The gene calls are TRBV11-3 and TRBJ2-1, with D uncertain. Trimming removed 2 bases from V and 4 bases from J, with 6 bases in between. CDR1 and CDR2 (germline): SGHNT, YENEEA. The CDR3 sequence is 13 residues long.

This clone came up a few times. This chain uses TRBV9 with TRBJ2-1, with TRBD2 matching over 12 bases. V trimming: 4 bases; J trimming: 7 bases; junction bases outside the gene matches: 9. Germline V gene data show CDR1 as SGDLS and CDR2 as YYNGEE. The CDR3 is 16 residues long. CDR3 in amino acids: CASSSRTSGVRNEQFF. The CDR3 DNA sequence: TGTGCCAGCAGCTCCCGGACTAGCGGGGTACGTAATGAGCAGTTCTTC. Looking up the rest from reference TRBV9 and TRBJ2-1 gives the full variable domain: DSGVTQTPKHLITATGQRVTLRCSPRSGDLSVYWYQQSLDQGLQFLIQYYNGEERAKGNILERFSAQQFPDLHSELNLSSLELGDSALYFCASSSRTSGVRNEQFFGPGTRLTVL.

V and J are TRBV5-1 and TRBJ2-7; 11 nucleotides line up with TRBD1. The CDR3 runs to 15 residues. V lost 4 bases and J lost 3; bases outside the gene matches: 6. Germline V lookup: CDR1 SGHRS, CDR2 YFSETQ. The CDR3 nucleotides are TGCGCCAGCAGCCCCGGGACAGGGGGACTCTACGAGCAGTACTTC. Protein sequence: CASSPGTGGLYEQYF.

V and J are TRBV28 and TRBJ1-1; 9 nucleotides match TRBD1. In germline, CDR1 is MDHEN, CDR2 SYDVKM. The V gene end was trimmed by 2 bases and the J gene end by 6 bases; junction bases not matched to a gene: 13. This CDR3 has 17 amino acids. Written as DNA, the CDR3 is TGTGCCAGCAGTTTAGGGGGGACAGGGAGTCGATCAGCTGAAGCTTTCTTT. It encodes CASSLGGTGSRSAEAFF.

The J gene is TRBJ2-7, the V gene TRBV6-1, with 10 bases matching TRBD1. The CDR3 covers 14 residues. Trimming cost V 8 bases and J 2 bases; bases outside gene matches: 6. Germline V gene data show CDR1 as MNHNS and CDR2 as SASEGT. CDR3 DNA sequence: TGTGCCAGCCAATTGGACAGGGGGACCTACGAGCAGTACTTC. Its protein is CASQLDRGTYEQYF.

V usage is TRBV13 and J usage is TRBJ2-1; D uncertain. The germline gives CDR1 PRHDT, CDR2 FYEKMQ (reference sequence). Trimming removed 5 bases from V and 8 bases from J, with 16 bases in between. The CDR3 covers 14 residues. The CDR3 reads CASSPRPSVDEQFF. Here the CDR3 DNA reads TGTGCCAGCAGCCCGAGGCCGTCGGTCGATGAGCAGTTCTTC.

This chain connects TRBV15 to TRBJ2-3; weak D call: TRBD2 (6 bases). The germline gives CDR1 LNHNV, CDR2 YYDKDF (reference sequence). CDR3 length equals 16 residues. V dropped 0 bases and J dropped 4 bases, with 14 bases sitting between them. CDR3 DNA sequence: TGTGCCACCAGCAGAGATCCGGGCGGGGCAGCAGATACGCAGTATTTT. Amino acids: CATSRDPGGAADTQYF.

The chain combines TRBV30 with TRBJ2-7, with 9 nucleotides matching TRBD1. V was clipped by 3 bases and J by 6 bases; unmatched bases: 9. The CDR3 is 14 amino acids. Germline CDR1 and CDR2: GTSNPN and SVGIG (reference sequence). This CDR3 reads CAWRGTGLSREQYF. CDR3 in DNA: TGTGCCTGGAGGGGGACAGGGTTGAGTCGCGAGCAGTACTTC.

This rearrangement joins TRBV15 to TRBJ2-3; D unresolved. The CDR3 extends over 15 amino acids. V lost 1 base to trimming and J lost 7 bases, with 15 bases between them. The V gene's germline CDR1 is LNHNV and CDR2 YYDKDF (reference sequence). The CDR3 region has the DNA TGTGCCACCAGCAGAGTCCCAGTGGAATTGAATACGCAGTATTTT. It yields the protein CATSRVPVELNTQYF.